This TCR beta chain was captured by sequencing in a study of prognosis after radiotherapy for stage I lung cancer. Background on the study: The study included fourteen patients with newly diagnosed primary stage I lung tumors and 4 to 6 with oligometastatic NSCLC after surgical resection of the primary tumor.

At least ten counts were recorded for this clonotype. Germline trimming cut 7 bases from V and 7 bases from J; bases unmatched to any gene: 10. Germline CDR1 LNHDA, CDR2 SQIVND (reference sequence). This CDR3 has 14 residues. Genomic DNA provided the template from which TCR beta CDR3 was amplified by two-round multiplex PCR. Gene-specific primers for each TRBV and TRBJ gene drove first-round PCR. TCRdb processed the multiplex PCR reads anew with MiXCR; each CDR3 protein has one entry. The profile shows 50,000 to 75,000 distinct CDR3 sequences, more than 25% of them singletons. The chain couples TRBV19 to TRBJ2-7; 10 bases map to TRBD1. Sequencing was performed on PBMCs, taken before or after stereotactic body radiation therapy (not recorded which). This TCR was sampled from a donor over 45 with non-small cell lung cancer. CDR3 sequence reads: CASKGTGDIGEQYF. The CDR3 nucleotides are TGTGCCAGTAAGGGGACAGGGGACATTGGGGAGCAGTACTTC. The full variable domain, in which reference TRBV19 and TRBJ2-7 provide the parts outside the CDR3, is DGGITQSPKYLFRKEGQNVTLSCEQNLNHDAMYWYRQDPGQGLRLIYYSQIVNDFQKGDIAEGYSVSREKKESFPLTVTSAQKNPTAFYLCASKGTGDIGEQYFGPGTRLTVT.